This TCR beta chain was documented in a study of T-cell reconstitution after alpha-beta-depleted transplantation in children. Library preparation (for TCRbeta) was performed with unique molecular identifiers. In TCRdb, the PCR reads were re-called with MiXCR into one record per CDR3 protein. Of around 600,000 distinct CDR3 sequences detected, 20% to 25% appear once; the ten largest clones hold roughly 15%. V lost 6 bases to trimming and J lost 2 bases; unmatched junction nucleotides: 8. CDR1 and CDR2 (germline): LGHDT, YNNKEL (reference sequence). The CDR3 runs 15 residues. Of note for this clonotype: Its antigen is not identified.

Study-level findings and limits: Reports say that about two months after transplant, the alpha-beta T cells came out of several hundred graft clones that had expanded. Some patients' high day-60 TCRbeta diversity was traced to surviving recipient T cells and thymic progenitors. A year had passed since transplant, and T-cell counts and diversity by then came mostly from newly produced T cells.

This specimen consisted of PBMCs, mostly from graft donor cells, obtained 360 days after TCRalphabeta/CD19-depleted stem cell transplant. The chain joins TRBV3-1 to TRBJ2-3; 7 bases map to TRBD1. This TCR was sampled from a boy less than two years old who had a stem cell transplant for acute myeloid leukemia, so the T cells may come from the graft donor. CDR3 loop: CASSPYRGFTDTQYF. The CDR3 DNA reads TGTGCCAGCAGTCCATACAGGGGCTTCACAGATACGCAGTATTTT.